The 13 T cell receptor beta chains listed next were all sequenced from one sample in a study of Graves' ophthalmopathy and Graves' hyperthyroidism. As the template, RNA transcripts were used to amplify TCR beta CDR3 regions. After a first-round RT-PCR with HTBI primers, a second-round multiplex PCR was run. TCRdb re-called the multiplex PCR reads through MiXCR, storing one row per CDR3 protein. Of 200,000 to 250,000 distinct CDR3 sequences in the sample, 45% to 55% are singletons; the top ten hold around 43%. Source material: peripheral blood. The receptors come from an adult man with Graves' ophthalmopathy.

The CDR3 spells CADTNPGQGFAEAFF. The DNA of the CDR3 is TGTGCCGACACCAACCCGGGACAGGGCTTCGCTGAAGCTTTCTTT. This sequence joins TRBV7-9 and TRBJ1-1, with TRBD1 identical over 9 bases. Germline assignment: CDR1 SEHNR and CDR2 FQNEAQ (reference sequence). The junction had 16 bases not matched to a gene; V was cut back by 11 bases and J by 6 bases. The CDR3 spans 15 residues. Filled out from reference TRBV7-9 and TRBJ1-1, the complete variable domain reads DTGVSQNPRHKITKRGQNVTFRCDPISEHNRLYWYRQTLGQGPEFLTYFQNEAQLEKSRLLSDRFSAERPKGSFSTLEIQRTEQGDSAMYLCADTNPGQGFAEAFFGQGTRLTVV.

V and J are TRBV29-1 and TRBJ2-5, with 7 positions matching TRBD1. The tail of the sequence fits TRBJ2-1 better, so the J call may be wrong. Germline lookup yields CDR1 SQVTM and CDR2 ANQGSEA. This CDR3 is built from 14 residues. The CDR3, as DNA: TGCAGCGTTGAAGGGAGACAGGGATTGGATGAGCAGTTCTTC. It encodes CSVEGRQGLDEQFF.

This rearrangement joins TRBV5-1 to TRBJ2-7, with D possibly being TRBD1 (6 bases). This CDR3 is built from 13 residues. The germline gives CDR1 SGHRS, CDR2 YFSETQ. V gave up 4 bases and J gave up 1 base, with 9 bases separating them. The chain's CDR3 is CASSDDRSYEQYF. CDR3 DNA: TGCGCCAGCAGCGATGACAGGTCCTACGAGCAGTACTTC. The full variable domain, its missing parts supplied by reference TRBV5-1 and TRBJ2-7, is KAGVTQTPRYLIKTRGQQVTLSCSPISGHRSVSWYQQTPGQGLQFLFEYFSETQRNKGNFPGRFSGRQFSNSRSEMNVSTLELGDSALYLCASSDDRSYEQYFGPGTRLTVT.

This clonotype was recorded a few times. V is TRBV7-2 and J is TRBJ1-2; 7 nucleotides line up with TRBD1. The length of the CDR3 is 14 residues. CDR1 and CDR2 (germline): SGHTA, FQGNSA. The ends lost 3 bases at V and 5 bases at J; junction bases unmatched: 6. The DNA of the CDR3 is TGTGCCAGCAGCTTCACCGGGACAGAGTATGGCTACACCTTC. This translates into CASSFTGTEYGYTF.

The chain couples TRBV20-1 to TRBJ1-1; 7 bases align to TRBD1. Germline CDR1 reads DFQATT; CDR2 reads SNEGSKA (reference sequence). Trimming removed 3 bases from V and 7 bases from J; junction bases left unmatched: 11. The CDR3 is 14 amino acids. DNA for the CDR3: TGCAGTGCTAGCTTCGACTTCCGGGACAGTGAAGCTTTCTTT. Amino acid sequence: CSASFDFRDSEAFF.

This clonotype was found a few times. The CDR3 coding sequence is TGCGCCAGCAGCGACCGACAGAGAACCTACGAGCAGTACTTC. Amino acids: CASSDRQRTYEQYF. The gene calls are TRBV5-1 and TRBJ2-7; TRBD1 might be the D (5 bases). The length of the CDR3 is 14 residues. Trimming left V 4 bases short and J 2 bases short, with 13 bases between. The germline V gene encodes CDR1 SGHRS and CDR2 YFSETQ.

The chain couples TRBV5-1 to TRBJ2-2, with D hard to call. This CDR3 region has 15 residues. Germline V gene sequence: CDR1 SGHRS, CDR2 YFSETQ. The ends were cut back, 0 bases at V and 4 bases at J, with 10 bases in the middle. This chain's CDR3 is CASSLDPGGTGELFF. DNA of the CDR3: TGCGCCAGCAGCTTGGACCCCGGCGGCACCGGGGAGCTGTTTTTT.

This clonotype was seen ten or more times. CDR3 in amino acids: CASSQGQGNSPLHF. The CDR3 DNA follows: TGTGCCAGCAGCCAGGGACAGGGAAATTCACCCCTCCACTTT. The V gene is TRBV7-2, the J gene TRBJ1-6; 9 positions match TRBD1. The J segment lost 7 bases and the V segment lost 5 bases, leaving 3 bases of the junction unmatched. There are 14 residues in the CDR3. Germline CDR1 SGHTA, CDR2 FQGNSA.

The V gene is TRBV10-3, the J gene TRBJ2-7, with D perhaps TRBD1 or TRBD2 (6 bases each). In germline, CDR1 is ENHRY, CDR2 SYGVKD. V lost 10 bases to trimming and J lost 2 bases, with 24 bases between them. This CDR3 spans 16 amino acids. The CDR3 bases are TGTGCCAGCAGGAAGGAGGATTTGAGGGGGGCCTACGAGCAGTACTTC. This sequence encodes CASRKEDLRGAYEQYF.

This chain joins TRBV2 and TRBJ1-4; the D is unclear. Germline V gene sequence: CDR1 SNHLY, CDR2 FYNNEI. This CDR3 region has 15 residues. The V gene lost 5 bases and the J gene lost 12 bases, with 22 bases spanning the gap. In nucleotides, the CDR3 is TGTGCCAGCAGTTTTCCCGGACGTTACCGAGAAGAACTGTTTTTT. Translated: CASSFPGRYREELFF.

In this sample, this clonotype turned up many times. This chain's CDR3 is CATSDPSRGTGDQPQHF. DNA for the CDR3: TGTGCCACCAGTGATCCCTCTCGCGGGACAGGCGATCAGCCCCAGCATTTT. The V gene is TRBV24-1, the J gene TRBJ1-5; 8 bases agree with TRBD1. Germline values: CDR1 KGHDR, CDR2 SFDVKD. The CDR3 extends over 17 amino acids. J lost 5 bases, V lost 3 bases, and 11 bases had no gene match.

This chain links TRBV7-8 with TRBJ1-1; no clear D. Trimming cost V 5 bases and J 3 bases, with 10 bases left between them. The CDR3 contains 13 residues. The germline CDR1 and CDR2 sequences are SGHVS and FQNEAQ. The CDR3 spells CASSPQTYTEAFF. The CDR3 DNA is TGTGCCAGCAGCCCCCAGACCTACACTGAAGCTTTCTTT.

This chain links TRBV6-5 with TRBJ1-2; D possibly corresponds to TRBD1 (5 bases). Germline loops: CDR1 MNHEY, CDR2 SVGAGI. Trimming took 6 bases from V and 2 from J, leaving 10 bases between them. The CDR3 sequence is 13 residues long. In nucleotides, the CDR3 is TGTGCCAGCAGCCCCGGGGGAAACTATGGCTACACCTTC. Its translation: CASSPGGNYGYTF.